The clone carrying this T cell receptor beta chain showed up many times. For the TCR beta CDR3, multiplex PCR with 32 V and 13 J primers performed the amplification. TCRdb re-called the multiplex PCR reads with MiXCR, one entry per CDR3 protein. Altogether tens of thousands of distinct CDR3 sequences are present, around 26% being singletons, with the ten largest covering about 4%. V lost 1 base, J lost 5 bases, and 5 bases lay in between. The CDR3 totals 12 residues. Germline values: CDR1 GTSNPN, CDR2 SVGIG (reference sequence). The data were obtained in a study of immune heterogeneity within non-small cell lung tumors. Genomic DNA from bulk tumor acted as the template, and 450 to 700 ng was loaded per sample. Several biopsies per primary tumor, spaced far apart, were taken during surgery. Their non-small cell lung cancer was newly diagnosed and untreated, and the patients underwent curative surgery.

The TCR sequence derives from a middle-aged man with non-small cell lung cancer. V gene TRBV30 combines with J gene TRBJ2-2; D could derive from TRBD1 or TRBD2 (5 bases each). Sequencing was done on a sample of lung tumor tissue. The CDR3 region is CAWSGGTGELFF. In nucleotides, the CDR3 is TGTGCCTGGAGTGGGGGGACCGGGGAGCTGTTTTTT.